This T cell receptor (beta chain) was sequenced in a study of shared clonotypes between healthy human individuals. Study information: A couple of female and a few male donors aged 18 to 49 were enrolled.

Germline CDR1 reads LGHNA; CDR2 reads YSLEER. V was shortened by 2 bases and J by 6 bases, with 8 bases between the two germline ends. CDR3 size: 14 residues. In the original processing: Junction-only immunoSEQ data arrived without quality scores, meaning filtering differed. TCRdb's table, derived via immunoSEQ multiplex PCR, lists solely in-frame clones and lacks some. V, J and clone size derive from that table, while D and trimming were established from the DNA sequence. The sample holds roughly 1 million clones, more than 65% seen once. This clone was counted a single time. The chain uses TRBV4-3 and TRBJ1-6, with D hard to call. The sequenced material came from memory CD4+ T cells sorted from blood. Stated subset: CD45RA-negative fraction. This clonotype was sampled from a man aged 18 to 30 in good health. The DNA for the CDR3 is TGCGCCAGCAGCCAAACGACCCTTAATTCACCCCTCCACTTT. Protein product: CASSQTTLNSPLHF.